The 14 T cell receptor beta chains reported below all come from one sample, sequenced in a study of cytomegalovirus exposure and HLA in healthy donors. PCR amplification relied on 60 Vbeta primers (plus 13 Jbeta primers). Only in-frame clones appear in the TCRdb table, and some are missing; sequencing was by immunoSEQ multiplex PCR. The sample holds about 110,000 clones, 55% to 75% seen once. Sequencing was performed on PBMCs. Receptors originate from a man aged 25 to 40 in good health and CMV-seropositive.

The chain combines TRBV4-3 with TRBJ2-3, with D tentatively TRBD2 (6 bases). Germline-derived CDR1 and CDR2 are LGHNA and YSLEER. V was shortened by 1 base and J by 2 bases, with 13 bases between the two germline ends. This CDR3 has 16 residues. The CDR3 coding sequence is TGCGCCAGCAGCCAAGGCGCTAGCGCCTTCACAGATACGCAGTATTTT. It translates to CASSQGASAFTDTQYF.

The V and J genes are TRBV7-2 and TRBJ1-5; perhaps TRBD1 as D (5 bases). Germline V gene data show CDR1 as SGHTA and CDR2 as FQGNSA. The CDR3 is 15 residues long. V lost 6 bases, J lost 2 bases, and 14 bases lay in between. CDR3 region: CASSWRGGGNQPQHF. CDR3 nucleotide sequence: TGTGCCAGCAGTTGGAGGGGAGGGGGCAATCAGCCCCAGCATTTT.

The J gene is TRBJ2-7, the V gene TRBV4-2; 8 nucleotides line up with TRBD2. The J segment lost 1 base and the V segment lost 0 bases, leaving 5 bases of the junction unmatched. The germline V gene has CDR1 LGHNA and CDR2 YNFKEQ. CDR3 length equals 16 residues. The CDR3 region has the DNA TGTGCCAGCAGCCAAGACCCGGGGGGGCCTTCCTACGAGCAGTACTTC. Translated, it gives CASSQDPGGPSYEQYF.

The V gene is TRBV6-1, the J gene TRBJ1-6, with a possible D match to TRBD1 (6 bases). CDR3 length: 15 residues. CDR1 and CDR2 from the germline V gene are MNHNS and SASEGT. The ends were cut back, 1 base at V and 8 bases at J, with 12 bases in the middle. CDR3 residues: CASSEVGRGDSPLHF. The CDR3 coding sequence is TGTGCCAGCAGTGAAGTTGGCAGGGGAGATTCACCCCTCCACTTT.

This clone was recorded a few times. The rearrangement uses TRBV2 and TRBJ1-2, with TRBD1 matching over 7 bases. There are 16 residues in the CDR3. V was pared by 6 bases and J by 3 bases, with 13 bases of the junction left unmatched. CDR1 is SNHLY, CDR2 FYNNEI, per germline. CDR3 sequence reads: CASSRNKLGTDYGYTF. The CDR3 DNA sequence: TGTGCCAGCAGCCGAAACAAACTTGGGACAGACTATGGCTACACCTTC.

In its sample, this clone was seen a few times. The J gene is TRBJ1-1, the V gene TRBV19; D is perhaps TRBD1 (5 bases). Germline V gene lookup returns CDR1 LNHDA and CDR2 SQIVND (reference sequence). There are 16 residues in the CDR3. The V and J ends lost 0 bases and 2 bases respectively, with 13 bases between them. The CDR3 here is CASSIDLGGLNTEAFF. As DNA, the CDR3 is TGTGCCAGTAGTATAGATCTCGGGGGATTAAACACTGAAGCTTTCTTT. Complete variable domain (other parts from reference TRBV19 and TRBJ1-1): DGGITQSPKYLFRKEGQNVTLSCEQNLNHDAMYWYRQDPGQGLRLIYYSQIVNDFQKGDIAEGYSVSREKKESFPLTVTSAQKNPTAFYLCASSIDLGGLNTEAFFGQGTRLTVV.

The chain carries TRBV14 and TRBJ1-2; weak D call: TRBD1 (6 bases). Between the trimmed V and J ends, which lost 4 bases and 4 bases, there was a span of 13 bases. Germline V CDR1 and CDR2: SGHDN, FVKESK. The CDR3 sequence is 14 residues long. The CDR3 DNA reads as TGTGCCAGCAGCCCAGTGACAGGCTCCTATGGCTACACCTTC. Its protein product is CASSPVTGSYGYTF.

V is TRBV6-6 and J is TRBJ2-2; 8 bases match TRBD1. The CDR3 covers 14 residues. Germline V gene sequence: CDR1 MNHNY, CDR2 SVGAGI (reference sequence). After removal of 9 bases from V and 3 bases from J, the junction contained 6 bases not matched to a gene. CDR3 in DNA: TGTGCCAGTGGACAGGGACTCTACACCGGGGAGCTGTTTTTT. Its protein product is CASGQGLYTGELFF.

This clone showed up just a few times. The chain employs TRBV30 and TRBJ2-2; possibly TRBD1 for D (6 bases). CDR3 size: 12 residues. Deletions cut 3 bases from V and 4 bases from J, with 6 bases between. Germline CDR1 and CDR2: GTSNPN and SVGIG (reference sequence). Here the CDR3 DNA reads TGTGCCTGGAGCAGGGGCACCGGGGAGCTGTTTTTT. Protein sequence: CAWSRGTGELFF. Together with reference TRBV30 and TRBJ2-2, the CDR3 gives the full variable domain: SQTIHQWPATLVQPVGSPLSLECTVEGTSNPNLYWYRQAAGRGLQLLFYSVGIGQISSEVPQNLSASRPQDRQFILSSKKLLLSDSGFYLCAWSRGTGELFFGEGSRLTVL.

The chain couples TRBV15 to TRBJ2-5; D is perhaps TRBD2 (6 bases). This CDR3 is 16 amino acids long. The germline CDR1 and CDR2 sequences are LNHNV and YYDKDF (reference sequence). V was cut by 5 bases and J by 0 bases, with 16 bases left in between. CDR3 nucleotides: TGTGCCACCAGCCGGGAGATTCCGGGGTACCAAGAGACCCAGTACTTC. This sequence encodes CATSREIPGYQETQYF.

V gene TRBV28 combines with J gene TRBJ2-4; no definite D call. The germline V gene has CDR1 MDHEN and CDR2 SYDVKM. The CDR3 has 12 amino acids. The V end was cut by 5 bases, the J end by 6 bases, with 8 bases between. The CDR3 loop reads CASSPYGNIQYF. The CDR3 DNA sequence: TGTGCCAGCAGTCCTTACGGAAACATTCAGTACTTC.

This chain joins TRBV21-1 and TRBJ1-1. TRBV21-1 is labeled a pseudogene. The CDR3 runs 12 residues. CDR3 sequence: CASSTGDTEAFF. The CDR3 DNA sequence: TGTGCCAGCAGCACCGGGGACACTGAAGCTTTCTTT.

The chain uses TRBV11-3 and TRBJ2-1; the match to TRBD2 covers 8 bases. The germline V gene has CDR1 SGHNT and CDR2 YENEEA. This CDR3 has 18 amino acids. Trimming took 1 base from V and 0 from J; bases not matched to a gene: 8. The CDR3 loop reads CASSLGSGAGGSYNEQFF. CDR3 nucleotide sequence: TGTGCCAGCAGCTTAGGGTCTGGGGCGGGGGGCTCCTACAATGAGCAGTTCTTC.

V gene TRBV30 combines with J gene TRBJ2-7, with D perhaps matching TRBD2 (5 bases). The germline CDR1 and CDR2 sequences are GTSNPN and SVGIG (reference sequence). Between the trimmed V and J ends, which lost 0 bases and 5 bases, there was a span of 8 bases. The CDR3 covers 12 residues. Here the CDR3 DNA reads TGTGCCTGGAGTGTTGGAGGTAACGAGCAGTACTTC. Protein product: CAWSVGGNEQYF.